Presented here are 23 T cell receptor beta chains from one specimen sequenced in a study of T cells in Graves' hyperthyroidism and ophthalmopathy. The TCR beta CDR3 regions underwent amplification using RNA transcripts as the source. TCR CDR3 regions were first amplified by RT-PCR with HTBI primers. TCRdb recomputed calls from the multiplex PCR reads with MiXCR, one row per CDR3 protein. The table has about 500,000 distinct CDR3 sequences, about 15% seen once. Sequenced sample: blood. The source is a woman aged 18-29 years with Graves' hyperthyroidism.

This clonotype appeared many times. The chain joins TRBV7-3 to TRBJ2-2; the match to TRBD1 covers 7 bases. This CDR3 region has 15 residues. Germline lookup yields CDR1 SGHTA and CDR2 FQGTGA. With 5 bases clipped from V and 7 bases from J, the junction kept 10 bases outside the gene matches. CDR3 region: CASSASQGRGGELFF. As DNA, the CDR3 is TGTGCCAGCAGCGCGTCACAGGGGAGAGGCGGGGAGCTGTTTTTT.

V and J are TRBV6-1 and TRBJ2-7; 8 nucleotides align to TRBD2. The CDR3 runs to 15 residues. J gave up 0 bases and V 7 bases, and 8 bases lay outside the gene matches. The germline CDR1 and CDR2 sequences are MNHNS and SASEGT. Here the CDR3 reads CASTYLSGSSYEQYF. In nucleotides, the CDR3 is TGTGCCAGCACCTATCTAAGCGGGAGCTCCTACGAGCAGTACTTC.

This rearrangement joins TRBV2 to TRBJ1-2, with 8 positions matching TRBD1. V trimming: 6 bases; J trimming: 6 bases; junction bases outside the gene matches: 6. The CDR3 loop spans 13 amino acids. The germline V gene has CDR1 SNHLY and CDR2 FYNNEI. CDR3 loop: CASSATGDDGYTF. In DNA form, the CDR3 reads TGTGCCAGCAGCGCGACAGGGGACGATGGCTACACCTTC. The variable domain in full, completed from reference TRBV2 and TRBJ1-2, reads EPEVTQTPSHQVTQMGQEVILRCVPISNHLYFYWYRQILGQKVEFLVSFYNNEISEKSEIFDDQFSVERPDGSNFTLKIRSTKLEDSAMYFCASSATGDDGYTFGSGTRLTVV.

This clonotype has ten or more counts. The chain recombines TRBV6-1 with TRBJ2-5; D is ambiguous. CDR1 is MNHNS and CDR2 is SASEGT in the germline V gene. With 3 bases removed from V and 5 bases from J, the gap between germline ends came to 16 bases. This CDR3 has 15 amino acids. In DNA form, the CDR3 reads TGTGCCAGCAGTGAGGGCCCCGACTTCGGCGAGACCCAGTACTTC. Amino acid sequence: CASSEGPDFGETQYF.

This clonotype was detected many times. This chain connects TRBV15 to TRBJ2-5; TRBD1 or TRBD2 may be the D gene (6 bases each). Trimming stripped 0 bases from V and 1 base from J, with 9 bases between. The CDR3 is 15 amino acids. The germline V gene has CDR1 LNHNV and CDR2 YYDKDF (reference sequence). Here the CDR3 reads CATSRDRGPQETQYF. The DNA for the CDR3 is TGTGCCACCAGCAGAGATCGGGGGCCCCAAGAGACCCAGTACTTC.

This clonotype was counted many times. CDR3 DNA sequence: TGTGCCAGCAGTATGACAGGGTATAGGGCCACAGATACGCAGTATTTT. It yields the protein CASSMTGYRATDTQYF. The gene calls are TRBV27 and TRBJ2-3; 7 bases fit TRBD1. V trimming: 5 bases; J trimming: 2 bases; junction bases outside the gene matches: 10. The length of the CDR3 is 16 residues. Germline lookup yields CDR1 MNHEY and CDR2 SMNVEV (reference sequence).

This rearrangement joins TRBV4-1 to TRBJ2-4; no clear D gene. The CDR3 totals 14 residues. V dropped 4 bases and J dropped 8 bases, with 15 bases sitting between them. Looked up from germline, CDR1 is MGHRA and CDR2 is YSYEKL. The CDR3: CASSLSLAQDIQYF. In nucleotides, the CDR3 is TGCGCCAGCAGCCTTTCTCTGGCTCAGGACATTCAGTACTTC.

In this sample, this clonotype turned up many times. The chain uses TRBV11-2 and TRBJ2-1; the D is unclear. CDR3 size: 13 residues. Germline-derived CDR1 and CDR2 are SGHAT and FQNNGV. Trimming cost V 1 base and J 6 bases, with 7 bases left between them. For the CDR3, the DNA is TGTGCCAGCAGCTTAGGGAATCGCAATGAGCAGTTCTTC. Translation: CASSLGNRNEQFF.

This clonotype was counted at least ten times. The V gene is TRBV6-1, the J gene TRBJ1-5, with 8 bases lining up with TRBD1. With V trimmed by 8 bases and J by 0 bases, 6 bases remained unmatched. The CDR3 length is 15 residues. Germline V gene sequence: CDR1 MNHNS, CDR2 SASEGT. CDR3 DNA sequence: TGTGCCAGCCGGGACAGGCAATATAGCAATCAGCCCCAGCATTTT. Translating gives CASRDRQYSNQPQHF.

The rearrangement uses TRBV28 and TRBJ2-7; 11 bases fit TRBD2. The germline V gene has CDR1 MDHEN and CDR2 SYDVKM. J lost 6 bases, V lost 1 base, and 14 bases had no gene match. The CDR3 length is 18 residues. The CDR3 loop is CASSLYPPTSGSFGEQYF. DNA of the CDR3: TGTGCCAGCAGTTTATACCCCCCAACTAGCGGGAGCTTTGGCGAGCAGTACTTC.

At least ten counts were recorded for this clonotype. The chain carries TRBV5-1 and TRBJ1-2; no clear D. The germline V and J ends were trimmed by 4 bases and 2 bases, with 18 bases remaining between them. The CDR3 spans 16 residues. CDR1 and CDR2 (germline): SGHRS, YFSETQ. Written as DNA, the CDR3 is TGCGCCAGCAGCGCCTATACCCGGGGATCCAACTATGGCTACACCTTC. As protein: CASSAYTRGSNYGYTF.

This clonotype was observed at least ten times. This chain connects TRBV12-3 or TRBV12-4 to TRBJ2-3; D call uncertain. V was shortened by 5 bases and J by 3 bases, with 12 bases between the two germline ends. This CDR3 comprises 14 residues. The DNA for the CDR3 is TGTGCCAGCAGTCCGGACCACCCGACAGATACGCAGTATTTT. Protein: CASSPDHPTDTQYF.

This sequence joins TRBV12-3 or TRBV12-4 and TRBJ2-3, with D perhaps TRBD1 or TRBD2 (5 bases each). The CDR3 is made up of 13 amino acids. V lost 11 bases to trimming and J lost 1 base, with 13 bases between them. This CDR3 reads CAPKRGGTDTQYF. The CDR3 DNA reads TGTGCCCCCAAGAGGGGTGGCACAGATACGCAGTATTTT.

This clonotype was counted a few times. The chain is built from TRBV29-1 and TRBJ2-3; no clear D gene. Between the trimmed V and J ends, which lost 5 bases and 1 base, there was a span of 10 bases. CDR3 length: 13 amino acids. Germline CDR1 and CDR2: SQVTM and ANQGSEA. CDR3 sequence: CSVNKWRTDTQYF. The CDR3, as DNA: TGCAGCGTTAATAAGTGGCGCACAGATACGCAGTATTTT.

In the case of this clonotype: The CDR3 ends on some other residue instead of the conserved phenylalanine or tryptophan, so this is likely a read error. V is TRBV20-1 and J is TRBJ2-3; a weak D match, TRBD2 (6 bases). Looked up from germline, CDR1 is DFQATT and CDR2 is SNEGSKA (reference sequence). V lost 5 bases to trimming and J lost 0 bases, with 12 bases between them. This CDR3 is built from 14 residues. The CDR3, as DNA: TGCAGTGCTGCTTGGAGGGACAGCACAGATACGCAGTATCTT. Protein product: CSAAWRDSTDTQYL.

This clonotype was detected ten times or more. J is TRBJ2-1 and V is TRBV7-3; no reliable D call. CDR1 is SGHTA and CDR2 is FQGTGA in the germline V gene. The CDR3 loop spans 14 amino acids. The V gene lost 5 bases and the J gene lost 2 bases, with 10 bases spanning the gap. This CDR3 is CASSPYVAYNEQFF. CDR3 bases: TGTGCCAGCAGCCCCTACGTTGCCTACAATGAGCAGTTCTTC.

The rearrangement links TRBV9 to TRBJ2-7, with a possible D match to TRBD1 (7 bases). CDR3 length: 14 amino acids. V lost 5 bases and J lost 3, with 15 bases in between. Germline V CDR1 and CDR2: SGDLS, YYNGEE. The CDR3 spells CASSQGGPHYEQYV. In nucleotides, the CDR3 is TGTGCCAGCAGTCAGGGGGGTCCCCACTACGAGCAGTACGTC.

This chain uses TRBV11-2 with TRBJ2-5, with D possibly being TRBD2 (7 bases). The CDR3 has 14 residues. Germline V CDR1 and CDR2: SGHAT, FQNNGV. V was shortened by 6 bases and J by 5 bases, with 16 bases between the two germline ends. CDR3 DNA: TGTGCCAGCAGTGAATGGGGGGGCCCGGAGACCCAGTACTTC. Translating it yields CASSEWGGPETQYF.

J is TRBJ2-4 and V is TRBV10-3, with D tentatively TRBD1 or TRBD2 (5 bases each). The germline V gene has CDR1 ENHRY and CDR2 SYGVKD. V lost 9 bases and J 6 bases, leaving 24 bases between the germline ends. The CDR3 sequence is 16 residues long. CDR3 sequence reads: CAIPHSRGAVSNIQYF. CDR3 coding DNA: TGTGCCATTCCCCACTCAAGGGGAGCGGTTTCAAACATTCAGTACTTC.

This clonotype was observed at least ten times. V usage is TRBV20-1 and J usage is TRBJ2-5; 7 nucleotides match TRBD2. The trim removed 2 bases at V and 5 bases at J, leaving 8 bases unmatched. The CDR3 has 14 residues. Per the germline V gene, CDR1 is DFQATT and CDR2 is SNEGSKA (reference sequence). Written as DNA, the CDR3 is TGCAGTGCTAGAAGCGGGACTAACGGCGAGACCCAGTACTTC. This encodes CSARSGTNGETQYF.

This clonotype has a count of ten or more. The chain is built from TRBV9 and TRBJ2-1, with D tentatively TRBD2 (5 bases). Germline CDR1 and CDR2: SGDLS and YYNGEE. The CDR3 has 14 amino acids. The V end lost 4 bases, the J end lost 0 bases, and 8 bases lay between the germline ends. CDR3 sequence reads: CASSKGLSYNEQFF. In DNA form, the CDR3 reads TGTGCCAGCAGCAAAGGACTCTCCTACAATGAGCAGTTCTTC.

This clonotype was seen a handful of times. As DNA, the CDR3 is TGTGCCAGCAGTCTAGAGAACGGGGTTGAAAAACTGTTTTTT. It specifies CASSLENGVEKLFF. The rearrangement joins TRBV12-3 or TRBV12-4 to TRBJ1-4, with D unclear. Trimming removed 5 bases at V and 7 bases at J, with 14 bases between. The CDR3 consists of 14 residues.

CDR3 region: CASSAYRDMSGDEQFF. The CDR3 DNA sequence: TGTGCCAGCAGCGCCTACAGGGATATGTCGGGTGATGAGCAGTTCTTC. V and J are TRBV7-9 and TRBJ2-1; possibly TRBD1 for D (6 bases). This CDR3 has 16 amino acids. The V end was cut by 5 bases, the J end by 8 bases, with 22 bases between. Germline V gives CDR1 SEHNR, CDR2 FQNEAQ (reference sequence).